These 12 T cell receptor beta chains share one sample of origin, sequenced in a study of blood T cell repertoires in COVID-19. Sequencing was performed with immunoSEQ multiplex PCR; in TCRdb, only in-frame clones are kept and a portion is missing. The sample lists over 100,000 clones, 86% occurring once. The specimen sequenced was peripheral blood. The receptors stem from a man aged 35 to 55 with acute or convalescent COVID-19.

In nucleotides, the CDR3 is TGTGCCAGCTCACCGGATGCCCAGGCTCGGGAAAAACTGTTTTTT. This encodes CASSPDAQAREKLFF. The V call is TRBV18, the J call TRBJ1-4, with D hard to call. The CDR3 has 15 amino acids. The germline gives CDR1 KGHSH, CDR2 LQKENI. The V and J ends lost 3 bases and 8 bases respectively, with 16 bases between them. Using reference TRBV18 and TRBJ1-4 for the parts outside the CDR3, the full variable domain is NAGVMQNPRHLVRRRGQEARLRCSPMKGHSHVYWYRQLPEEGLKFMVYLQKENIIDESGMPKERFSAEFPKEGPSILRIQQVVRGDSAAYFCASSPDAQAREKLFFGSGTQLSVL.

The chain uses TRBV11-1 and TRBJ2-7; D is possibly TRBD2 (6 bases). This CDR3 comprises 14 residues. V was clipped by 5 bases and J by 2 bases, with 13 bases between them. The germline V gene encodes CDR1 SGHAT and CDR2 FQDESV (reference sequence). The CDR3 DNA reads as TGTGCCAGCAGCCCCGCGGCGGGGCCCTACGAGCAGTACTTC. It is translated as CASSPAAGPYEQYF. The complete variable domain, with remaining parts taken from reference TRBV11-1 and TRBJ2-7, reads EAEVAQSPRYKITEKSQAVAFWCDPISGHATLYWYRQILGQGPELLVQFQDESVVDDSQLPKDRFSAERLKGVDSTLKIQPAELGDSAMYLCASSPAAGPYEQYFGPGTRLTVT.

This sequence joins TRBV6-5 and TRBJ2-7, with TRBD2 identical over 7 bases. This CDR3 comprises 12 residues. The V gene end was trimmed by 7 bases and the J gene end by 3 bases; junction bases not matched to a gene: 3. Germline V gene lookup returns CDR1 MNHEY and CDR2 SVGAGI. CDR3 coding DNA: TGTGCCAGCACCAGGACTAGCTACGAGCAGTACTTC. Encoded protein: CASTRTSYEQYF.

This clone was recorded only once. The chain couples TRBV15 to TRBJ2-1, with D possibly being TRBD2 (6 bases). The V end was cut by 3 bases, the J end by 1 base, with 13 bases between. This CDR3 region has 16 residues. The germline gives CDR1 LNHNV, CDR2 YYDKDF (reference sequence). CDR3 region: CATSSLNGGSYNEQFF. The CDR3, as DNA: TGTGCCACCAGCAGCCTCAACGGAGGGTCCTACAATGAGCAGTTCTTC. The variable domain in full, completed from reference TRBV15 and TRBJ2-1, reads DAMVIQNPRYQVTQFGKPVTLSCSQTLNHNVMYWYQQKSSQAPKLLFHYYDKDFNNEADTPDNFQSRRPNTSFCFLDIRSPGLGDTAMYLCATSSLNGGSYNEQFFGPGTRLTVL.

The J gene is TRBJ1-3, the V gene TRBV11-3; D remains ambiguous. Trimming left V 4 bases short and J 4 bases short, with 14 bases between. CDR3 length: 15 amino acids. Germline loops: CDR1 SGHNT, CDR2 YENEEA. The CDR3 DNA follows: TGTGCCAGCAGCTCTACAACGGGTGACGGAAACACCATATATTTT. Translating it yields CASSSTTGDGNTIYF.

The sample holds a few counts of this clone. The chain joins TRBV24-1 to TRBJ1-4; D might be TRBD1 (5 bases). V was shortened by 4 bases and J by 7 bases, with 15 bases between the two germline ends. Germline CDR1 is KGHDR and CDR2 is SFDVKD. The CDR3 length is 15 residues. The DNA for the CDR3 is TGTGCCACCAGTGAAGGGGTGGCAGGGCGTGAAAAACTGTTTTTT. This encodes CATSEGVAGREKLFF.

V gene TRBV19 combines with J gene TRBJ1-1, with 8 bases lining up with TRBD1. The CDR3 consists of 14 residues. V gave up 5 bases and J gave up 11 bases; unmatched junction bases: 13. Germline values: CDR1 LNHDA, CDR2 SQIVND (reference sequence). The CDR3 coding sequence is TGTGCCAGTAGTCCTGGCGGGACAGGTAAAAGCGCTTTCTTT. This sequence encodes CASSPGGTGKSAFF.

V gene TRBV2 combines with J gene TRBJ1-5, with unresolved D. CDR3 length equals 13 residues. Germline CDR1 reads SNHLY; CDR2 reads FYNNEI. The V gene lost 8 bases and the J gene lost 0 bases, with 8 bases spanning the gap. CDR3 sequence: CASDGGSNQPQHF. CDR3 in DNA: TGTGCCAGCGACGGCGGTAGCAATCAGCCCCAGCATTTT. Based on the CDR3 plus reference TRBV2 and TRBJ1-5, the full variable domain is EPEVTQTPSHQVTQMGQEVILRCVPISNHLYFYWYRQILGQKVEFLVSFYNNEISEKSEIFDDQFSVERPDGSNFTLKIRSTKLEDSAMYFCASDGGSNQPQHFGDGTRLSIL.

This chain connects TRBV12-5 to TRBJ2-6; perhaps TRBD1 as D (5 bases). Germline CDR1 and CDR2: LGHNT and FRNRAP. Trimming removed 0 bases from V and 0 bases from J, with 15 bases in between. The length of the CDR3 is 19 residues. The CDR3 DNA reads as TGTGCTAGTGGTTTGGTACCCGGCAGGGCTACCTCTGGGGCCAACGTCCTGACTTTC. This gives the protein CASGLVPGRATSGANVLTF.

A word on this clone: At the DNA level, this CDR3 is encoded by other sequences in the same sample as well. The V call is TRBV5-1, the J call TRBJ1-2; D is unresolved. The CDR3 consists of 16 residues. The germline V gene encodes CDR1 SGHRS and CDR2 YFSETQ. The V end was cut by 0 bases, the J end by 1 base, with 13 bases between. CDR3 bases: TGCGCCAGCAGCTTGGTTGGAGCGGGCGGTAACTATGGCTACACCTTC. The encoded protein is CASSLVGAGGNYGYTF.

Points on this clone: Possible read error: a much larger clone is one base away. The sample holds other DNA sequences that translate to the same CDR3. The rearrangement links TRBV12-5 to TRBJ2-7, with D tentatively TRBD2 (6 bases). The ends were cut back, 7 bases at V and 7 bases at J, with 17 bases in the middle. This CDR3 comprises 13 residues. Germline V CDR1 and CDR2: LGHNT, FRNRAP. The CDR3 is CASALAPFYEQYF. CDR3 bases: TGTGCTAGTGCTCTAGCGCCCTTCTATGAGCAGTACTTC.

The J gene is TRBJ2-3, the V gene TRBV19, with D perhaps matching TRBD2 (7 bases). V gave up 6 bases and J gave up 0 bases, with 10 bases separating them. From germline, CDR1 is LNHDA and CDR2 SQIVND (reference sequence). The CDR3 has 14 residues. The CDR3: CASSGGRSTDTQYF. CDR3 DNA sequence: TGTGCCAGTAGCGGGGGGCGCAGCACAGATACGCAGTATTTT.